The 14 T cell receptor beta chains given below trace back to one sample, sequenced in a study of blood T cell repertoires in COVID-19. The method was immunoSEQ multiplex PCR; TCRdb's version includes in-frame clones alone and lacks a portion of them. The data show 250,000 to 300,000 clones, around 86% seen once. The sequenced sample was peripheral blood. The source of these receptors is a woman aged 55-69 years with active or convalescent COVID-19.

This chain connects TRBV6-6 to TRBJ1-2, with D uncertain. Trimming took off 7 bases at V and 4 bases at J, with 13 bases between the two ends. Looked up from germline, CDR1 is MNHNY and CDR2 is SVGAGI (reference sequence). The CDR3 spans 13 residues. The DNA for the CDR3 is TGTGCCAGCACCCCGGAGCTTTTCTATGGCTACACCTTC. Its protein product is CASTPELFYGYTF.

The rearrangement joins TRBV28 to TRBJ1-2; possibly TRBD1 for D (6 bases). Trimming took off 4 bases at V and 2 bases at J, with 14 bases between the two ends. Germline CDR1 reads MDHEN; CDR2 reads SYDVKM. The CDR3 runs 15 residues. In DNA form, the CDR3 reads TGTGCCAGCAGTTACCAATGGACAGCAAACTATGGCTACACCTTC. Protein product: CASSYQWTANYGYTF.

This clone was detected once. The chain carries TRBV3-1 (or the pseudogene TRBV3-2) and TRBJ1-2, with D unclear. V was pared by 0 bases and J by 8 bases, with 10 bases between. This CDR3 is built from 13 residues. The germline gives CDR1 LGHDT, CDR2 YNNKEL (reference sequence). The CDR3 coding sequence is TGTGCCAGCAGCCAAGATCCAAGCAGGGGCTACACCTTC. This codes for CASSQDPSRGYTF.

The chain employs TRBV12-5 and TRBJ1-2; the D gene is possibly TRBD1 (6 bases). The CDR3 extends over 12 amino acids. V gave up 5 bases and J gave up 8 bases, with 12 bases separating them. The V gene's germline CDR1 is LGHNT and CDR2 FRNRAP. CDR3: CASGPRGGGYTF. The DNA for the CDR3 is TGTGCTAGTGGTCCCAGGGGCGGAGGCTACACCTTC.

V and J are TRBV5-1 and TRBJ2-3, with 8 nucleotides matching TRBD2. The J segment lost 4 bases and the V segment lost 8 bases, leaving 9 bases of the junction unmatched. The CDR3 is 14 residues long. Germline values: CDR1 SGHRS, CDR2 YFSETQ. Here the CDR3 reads CASQPGLVADTQYF. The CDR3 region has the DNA TGCGCCAGTCAACCGGGACTAGTCGCAGATACGCAGTATTTT.

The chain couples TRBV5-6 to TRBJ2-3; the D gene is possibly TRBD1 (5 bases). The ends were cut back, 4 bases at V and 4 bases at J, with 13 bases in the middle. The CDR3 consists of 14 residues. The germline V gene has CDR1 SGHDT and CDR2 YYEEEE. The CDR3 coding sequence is TGTGCCAGCAGCGCTGCAGGGTCAGCAGATACGCAGTATTTT. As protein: CASSAAGSADTQYF.

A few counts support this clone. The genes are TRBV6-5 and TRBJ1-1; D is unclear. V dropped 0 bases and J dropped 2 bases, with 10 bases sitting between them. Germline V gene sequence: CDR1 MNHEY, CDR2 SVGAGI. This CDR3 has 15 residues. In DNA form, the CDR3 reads TGTGCCAGCAGTTACTCGCCAGGCGCAAACACTGAAGCTTTCTTT. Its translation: CASSYSPGANTEAFF.

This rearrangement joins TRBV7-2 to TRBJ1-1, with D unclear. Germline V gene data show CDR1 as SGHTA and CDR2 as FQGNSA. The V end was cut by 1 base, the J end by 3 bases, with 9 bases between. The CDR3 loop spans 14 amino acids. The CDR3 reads CASSLGAYDTEAFF. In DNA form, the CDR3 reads TGTGCCAGCAGCTTAGGAGCCTATGACACTGAAGCTTTCTTT.

CDR3 nucleotide sequence: TGTGCCAGTAGTTCTTTTAGTAGACTAAACACTGAAGCTTTCTTT. Residues: CASSSFSRLNTEAFF. V and J are TRBV19 and TRBJ1-1; D is unresolved. The V and J ends lost 5 bases and 2 bases respectively, with 15 bases between them. In germline, CDR1 is LNHDA, CDR2 SQIVND (reference sequence). CDR3 length: 15 residues.

CDR3 sequence: CASSSPGQGLDTQYF. The CDR3 DNA reads as TGCGCCAGCAGCTCGCCGGGACAGGGTTTGGATACGCAGTATTTT. The genes are TRBV5-1 and TRBJ2-3; TRBD1 matches at 9 bases. Losses at the gene ends were 3 bases for V and 6 bases for J; bases not matched to a gene: 8. Germline loops: CDR1 SGHRS, CDR2 YFSETQ. This CDR3 contains 15 residues. The full variable domain, completed using reference TRBV5-1 and TRBJ2-3, is KAGVTQTPRYLIKTRGQQVTLSCSPISGHRSVSWYQQTPGQGLQFLFEYFSETQRNKGNFPGRFSGRQFSNSRSEMNVSTLELGDSALYLCASSSPGQGLDTQYFGPGTRLTVL.

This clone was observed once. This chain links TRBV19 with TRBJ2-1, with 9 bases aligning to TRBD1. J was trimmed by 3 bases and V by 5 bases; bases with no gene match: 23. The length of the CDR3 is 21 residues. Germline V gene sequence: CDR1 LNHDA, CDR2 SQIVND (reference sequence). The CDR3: CASSEPSRDRAFRGDYNEQFF. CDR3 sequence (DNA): TGTGCCAGTAGTGAGCCTTCCCGGGACAGGGCCTTTAGGGGCGACTACAATGAGCAGTTCTTC.

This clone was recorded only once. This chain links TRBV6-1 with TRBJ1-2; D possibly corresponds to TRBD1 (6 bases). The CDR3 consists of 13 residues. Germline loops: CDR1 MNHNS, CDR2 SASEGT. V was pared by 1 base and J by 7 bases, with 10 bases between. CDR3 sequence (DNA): TGTGCCAGCAGTGAAGACAGGGTGGGTGGCTACACCTTC. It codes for CASSEDRVGGYTF.

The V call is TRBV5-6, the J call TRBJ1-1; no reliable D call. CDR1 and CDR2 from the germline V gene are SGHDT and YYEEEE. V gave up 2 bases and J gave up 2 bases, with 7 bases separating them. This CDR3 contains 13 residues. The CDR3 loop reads CASSFQRNTEAFF. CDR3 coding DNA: TGTGCCAGCAGCTTTCAGCGAAACACTGAAGCTTTCTTT.

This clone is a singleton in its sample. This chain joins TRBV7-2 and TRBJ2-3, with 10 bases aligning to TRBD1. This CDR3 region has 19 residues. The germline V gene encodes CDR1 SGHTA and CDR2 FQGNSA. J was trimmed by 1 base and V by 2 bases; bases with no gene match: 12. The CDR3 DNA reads TGTGCCAGCAGCTTATTTCGAGGGGACAGGGGCCGAGGCACAGATACGCAGTATTTT. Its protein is CASSLFRGDRGRGTDTQYF.